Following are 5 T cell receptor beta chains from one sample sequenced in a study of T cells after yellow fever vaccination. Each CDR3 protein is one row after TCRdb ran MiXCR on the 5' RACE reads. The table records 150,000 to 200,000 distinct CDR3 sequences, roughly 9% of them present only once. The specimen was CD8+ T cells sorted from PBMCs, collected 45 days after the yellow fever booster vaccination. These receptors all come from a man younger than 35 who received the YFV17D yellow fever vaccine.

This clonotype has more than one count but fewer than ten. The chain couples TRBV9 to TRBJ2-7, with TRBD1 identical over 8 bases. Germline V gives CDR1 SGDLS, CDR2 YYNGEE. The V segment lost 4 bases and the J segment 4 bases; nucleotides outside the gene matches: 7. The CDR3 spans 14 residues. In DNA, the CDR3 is TGTGCCAGCAGCCCCCTTGGACAGGGTTACGAGCAGTACTTC. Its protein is CASSPLGQGYEQYF.

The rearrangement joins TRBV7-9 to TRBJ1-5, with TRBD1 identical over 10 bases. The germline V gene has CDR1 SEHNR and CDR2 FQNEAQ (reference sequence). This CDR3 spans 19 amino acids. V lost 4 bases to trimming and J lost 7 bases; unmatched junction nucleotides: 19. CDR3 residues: CASSSLRPGQGREKQPQHF. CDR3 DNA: TGTGCCAGCAGCTCTCTAAGGCCGGGACAGGGGAGGGAGAAACAGCCCCAGCATTTT.

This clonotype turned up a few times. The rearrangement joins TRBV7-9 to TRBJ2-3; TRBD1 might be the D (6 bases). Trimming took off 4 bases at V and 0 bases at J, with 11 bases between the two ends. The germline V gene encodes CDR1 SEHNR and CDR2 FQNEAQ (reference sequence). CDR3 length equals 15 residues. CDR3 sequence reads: CASSSGHPSTDTQYF. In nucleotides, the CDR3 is TGTGCCAGCAGCTCGGGACATCCAAGCACAGATACGCAGTATTTT.

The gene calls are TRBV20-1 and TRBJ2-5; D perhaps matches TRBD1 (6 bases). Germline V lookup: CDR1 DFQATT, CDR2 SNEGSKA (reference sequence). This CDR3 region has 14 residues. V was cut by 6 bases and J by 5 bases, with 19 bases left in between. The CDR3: CSARGLGMGETQYF. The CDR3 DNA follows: TGCAGTGCCAGGGGATTAGGGATGGGGGAGACCCAGTACTTC.

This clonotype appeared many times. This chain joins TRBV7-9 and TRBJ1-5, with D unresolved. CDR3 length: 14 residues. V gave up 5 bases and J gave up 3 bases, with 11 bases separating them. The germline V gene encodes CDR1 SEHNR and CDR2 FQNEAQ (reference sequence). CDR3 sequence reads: CASSLGLYNQPQHF. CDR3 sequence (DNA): TGTGCCAGCAGCCTCGGACTGTACAATCAGCCCCAGCATTTT.